This TCR beta chain originates from a study of early T cells in non-severe SARS-CoV-2 infection. Study background: Sequencing used unsorted whole-blood bulk RNA, so chains lack pairing.

This clonotype was detected only a few times. The antigen remains unidentified. With 10 bases removed from V and 2 bases from J, the gap between germline ends came to 15 bases. Looked up from germline, CDR1 is MDHEN and CDR2 is SYDVKM. CDR3 length: 13 amino acids. Each cDNA molecule carried a unique molecular identifier. TCRdb processed the 5' RACE reads anew with MiXCR; each CDR3 protein has one entry. Found here are approximately 49,000 distinct CDR3 sequences, over 9.5% of them singletons; the top ten hold 8.5% to 10%. Findings and limits, study-wide: Matches to VDJdb favored anti-spike CD8 responses and missed private and CD4 specificities.

Sequenced: whole blood. The V call is TRBV28, the J call TRBJ2-7; D possibly uses TRBD1 or TRBD2 (5 bases each). This TCR was sampled from an adult who was a healthcare worker with PCR-confirmed SARS-CoV-2 infection or an uninfected control (not recorded which). The CDR3 loop reads CATDGTAAYEQYF. The CDR3 DNA is TGTGCCACCGACGGGACGGCGGCCTACGAGCAGTACTTC.